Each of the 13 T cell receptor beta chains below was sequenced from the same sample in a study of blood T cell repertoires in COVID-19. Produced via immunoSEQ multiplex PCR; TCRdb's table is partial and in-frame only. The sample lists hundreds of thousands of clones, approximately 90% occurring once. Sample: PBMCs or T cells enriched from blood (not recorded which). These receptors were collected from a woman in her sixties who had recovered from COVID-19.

DNA of the CDR3: TGTGCCAGCGGGCGACAGGGGTACGCTTTCTTT. Residues: CASGRQGYAFF. The chain recombines TRBV28 with TRBJ1-1; TRBD1 matches at 8 bases. The CDR3 extends over 11 amino acids. The V and J ends lost 8 bases and 11 bases, in that order; junction bases with no gene match: 7. The germline CDR1 and CDR2 sequences are MDHEN and SYDVKM.

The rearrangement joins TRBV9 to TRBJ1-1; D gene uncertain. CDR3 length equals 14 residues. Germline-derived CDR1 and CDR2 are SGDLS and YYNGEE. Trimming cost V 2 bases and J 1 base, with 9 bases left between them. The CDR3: CASSVTTGNTEAFF. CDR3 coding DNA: TGTGCCAGCAGCGTTACTACTGGGAACACTGAAGCTTTCTTT. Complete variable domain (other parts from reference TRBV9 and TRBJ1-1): DSGVTQTPKHLITATGQRVTLRCSPRSGDLSVYWYQQSLDQGLQFLIQYYNGEERAKGNILERFSAQQFPDLHSELNLSSLELGDSALYFCASSVTTGNTEAFFGQGTRLTVV.

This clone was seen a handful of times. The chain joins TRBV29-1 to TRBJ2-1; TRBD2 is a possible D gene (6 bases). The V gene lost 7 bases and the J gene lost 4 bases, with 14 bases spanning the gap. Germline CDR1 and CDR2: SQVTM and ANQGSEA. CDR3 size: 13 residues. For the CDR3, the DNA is TGCAGCGCATCACAAGCGGGTTACAATGAGCAGTTCTTC. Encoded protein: CSASQAGYNEQFF.

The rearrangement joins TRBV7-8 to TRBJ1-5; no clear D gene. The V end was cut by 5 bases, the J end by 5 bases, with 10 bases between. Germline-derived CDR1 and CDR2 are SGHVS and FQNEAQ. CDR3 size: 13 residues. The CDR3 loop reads CASSPGRDQPQHF. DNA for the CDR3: TGTGCCAGCAGCCCCGGGAGGGATCAGCCCCAGCATTTT. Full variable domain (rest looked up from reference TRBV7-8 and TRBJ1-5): GAGVSQSPRYKVAKRGQDVALRCDPISGHVSLFWYQQALGQGPEFLTYFQNEAQLDKSGLPSDRFFAERPEGSVSTLKIQRTQQEDSAVYLCASSPGRDQPQHFGDGTRLSIL.

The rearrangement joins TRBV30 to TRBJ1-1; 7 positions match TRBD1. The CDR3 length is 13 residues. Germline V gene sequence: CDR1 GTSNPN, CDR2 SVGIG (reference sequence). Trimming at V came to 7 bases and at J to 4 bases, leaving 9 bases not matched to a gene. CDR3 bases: TGTGCCTTCAACAGGGGTAGGGGCACTGAAGCTTTCTTT. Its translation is CAFNRGRGTEAFF.

CDR3 nucleotide sequence: TGTGCCAGCAGTGAAGGGGGCAGCGGGGGGACCCAAGAGACCCAGTACTTC. As protein: CASSEGGSGGTQETQYF. V usage is TRBV2 and J usage is TRBJ2-5; 9 positions match TRBD2. J lost 1 base, V lost 1 base, and 7 bases had no gene match. From germline, CDR1 is SNHLY and CDR2 FYNNEI. The CDR3 contains 17 residues.

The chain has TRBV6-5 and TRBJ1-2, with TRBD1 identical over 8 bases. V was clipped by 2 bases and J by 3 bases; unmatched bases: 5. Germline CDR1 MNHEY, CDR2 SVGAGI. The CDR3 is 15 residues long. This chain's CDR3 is CASSYTAGGDYGYTF. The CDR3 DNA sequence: TGTGCCAGCAGTTACACCGCAGGGGGCGACTATGGCTACACCTTC.

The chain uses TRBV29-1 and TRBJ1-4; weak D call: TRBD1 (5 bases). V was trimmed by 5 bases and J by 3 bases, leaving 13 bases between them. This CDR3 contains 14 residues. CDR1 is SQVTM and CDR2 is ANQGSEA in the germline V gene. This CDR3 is CSVTQGFSNEKLFF. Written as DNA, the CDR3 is TGCAGCGTTACCCAGGGTTTCTCTAATGAAAAACTGTTTTTT. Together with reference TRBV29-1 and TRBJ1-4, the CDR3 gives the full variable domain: SAVISQKPSRDICQRGTSLTIQCQVDSQVTMMFWYRQQPGQSLTLIATANQGSEATYESGFVIDKFPISRPNLTFSTLTVSNMSPEDSSIYLCSVTQGFSNEKLFFGSGTQLSVL.

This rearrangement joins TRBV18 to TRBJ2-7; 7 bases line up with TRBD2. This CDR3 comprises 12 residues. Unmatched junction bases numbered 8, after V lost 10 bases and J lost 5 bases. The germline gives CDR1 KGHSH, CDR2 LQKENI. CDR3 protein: CATGEGSHEQYF. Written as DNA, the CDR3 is TGTGCCACTGGGGAGGGGTCCCACGAGCAGTACTTC.

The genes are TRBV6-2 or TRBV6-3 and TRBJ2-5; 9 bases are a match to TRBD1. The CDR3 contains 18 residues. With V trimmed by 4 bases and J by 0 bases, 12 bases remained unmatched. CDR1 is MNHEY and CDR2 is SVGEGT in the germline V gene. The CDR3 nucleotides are TGTGCCAGCAGTTCCTTCGGGACAGGGCTCCTATACCAAGAGACCCAGTACTTC. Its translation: CASSSFGTGLLYQETQYF.

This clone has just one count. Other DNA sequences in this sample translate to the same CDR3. The CDR3 DNA reads as TGTGCCAGTAGCACTAGCACAGATACGCAGTATTTT. As protein: CASSTSTDTQYF. The chain uses TRBV19 and TRBJ2-3; D gene unclear. Germline CDR1 reads LNHDA; CDR2 reads SQIVND (reference sequence). CDR3 size: 12 residues. The V end lost 6 bases, the J end lost 0 bases, and 4 bases lay between the germline ends.

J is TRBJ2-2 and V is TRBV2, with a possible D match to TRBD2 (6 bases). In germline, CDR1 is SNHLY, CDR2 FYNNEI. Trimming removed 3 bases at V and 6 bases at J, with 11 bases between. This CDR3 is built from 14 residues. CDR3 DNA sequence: TGTGCCAGCAGTGAGTCCGGGAGCCCCGGGGAGCTGTTTTTT. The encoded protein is CASSESGSPGELFF.

The CDR3 loop is CASSLQASGGADTQYF. In nucleotides, the CDR3 is TGCGCCAGCAGCTTGCAGGCTAGCGGGGGGGCAGATACGCAGTATTTT. V gene TRBV5-1 combines with J gene TRBJ2-3; 12 nucleotides agree with TRBD2. Germline assignment: CDR1 SGHRS and CDR2 YFSETQ. This CDR3 is 16 amino acids long. The trim removed 1 base at V and 4 bases at J, leaving 4 bases unmatched.